The T cell receptor (beta chain) under discussion was sequenced for a study of sequential checkpoint blockade in melanoma. Looking at the study overall: Patients were randomized 1:1 to nivolumab-then-ipilimumab or ipilimumab-then-nivolumab first-line. Both treatment sequences were followed by maintenance nivolumab.

Treatment reported: randomized to nivolumab then ipilimumab (arm A) or the reverse (arm B). DNA-damaging chemotherapy had not been given to any patient beforehand. PBMC sorting kept live CD3+CD8+ cells without CD19 or CD56. Method: immunoSEQ multiplex PCR; TCRdb's copy keeps in-frame clones and lacks some. The top ten clones hold 14% of a sample with 25,000 to 35,000 clones, about 89% of them seen once. CDR3 length: 15 residues. V lost 1 base and J 7 bases, leaving 15 bases between the germline ends. The germline V gene has CDR1 SGDLS and CDR2 YYNGEE. The material sequenced was CD8+ T cells sorted from blood (inferred from file names), taken from a patient given nivolumab and ipilimumab in sequence. The origin of this receptor is a human donor with melanoma. This chain uses TRBV9 with TRBJ2-1; D is possibly TRBD1 (7 bases). The DNA for the CDR3 is TGTGCCAGCAGCGTAACCCCAGGGGGGCTAAATGAGCAGTTCTTC. Translated: CASSVTPGGLNEQFF.